A selection of T cell receptor beta chains follows, all from one sample in a study of blood T cell repertoires in COVID-19. The assay was immunoSEQ multiplex PCR, and TCRdb's table has in-frame clones only and misses some. The data show hundreds of thousands of clones, with about 88% seen just once and less than 3% held by the top ten. Sequenced material: PBMCs or T cells enriched from blood (not recorded which). Receptor source: a woman between 45 and 65 years old who had recovered from COVID-19. Both conserved end residues are part of each CDR3. Each record gives: D gene, J gene, V gene, clone size, CDR3 DNA, CDR3 protein. A D gene is named only where the DNA matches it firmly. Expanded clones get a size class; other rows say once, few or many, or leave the size out.

>NA|TRBJ2-3|TRBV19|NA
TGTGCCACCCCACTGAAATTCGGGGGAGCAGATACGCAGTATTTT
CATPLKFGGADTQYF
>NA|TRBJ2-6|TRBV3-1/TRBV3-2|NA
TGTGCCAGCAGCGGGAGCCTTAGGCGGGCTGGGGCCAACGTCCTGACTTTC
CASSGSLRRAGANVLTF
>NA|TRBJ1-2|TRBV5-6|NA
TGTGCCAGCAGCTTGGCTGGGGCTTTCCGTGGCTACACCTTC
CASSLAGAFRGYTF
>TRBD1|TRBJ2-7|TRBV6-2/TRBV6-3|NA
TGTGCCAGCAGCCTTCTGGGACAGGGAACAGGGCCTGAGCAGTACTTC
CASSLLGQGTGPEQYF
>NA|TRBJ1-5|TRBV5-8|NA
TGTGCCAGCAGCCTCGGGGTGGAACGCAATCAGCCCCAGCATTTT
CASSLGVERNQPQHF
>NA|TRBJ2-3|TRBV19|NA
TGTGCCAGTAGCCCTTTAATGAGTGAGAATACGCAGTATTTT
CASSPLMSENTQYF
>NA|TRBJ2-7|TRBV5-1|NA
TGCGCCAGCAGCTTTCGGGTCCCGAGCTCCTACGAGCAGTACTTC
CASSFRVPSSYEQYF
>TRBD1|TRBJ1-2|TRBV9|NA
TGTGCCAGCAGCCCTACTGGGACAGCCTTTAACTATGGCTACACCTTC
CASSPTGTAFNYGYTF
>TRBD2|TRBJ2-2|TRBV5-4|NA
TGTGCCAGCAGCCAACCCACTAGCGGGAGGAACACCGGGGAGCTGTTTTTT
CASSQPTSGRNTGELFF
>TRBD2|TRBJ2-7|TRBV6-6|NA
TGTGCCAGCAGTTATTCCCCGGCGGGAGGATCCTACGAGCAGTACTTC
CASSYSPAGGSYEQYF
>TRBD2|TRBJ2-1|TRBV5-4|once
TGTGCCAGCAGCTACATTTCCGGGACTAGGGATGAGCAGTTCTTC
CASSYISGTRDEQFF
>TRBD1|TRBJ2-2|TRBV19|NA
TGTGCCAGTATAGGGGGCCCCGGGACAGGGGACGGGGAGCTGTTTTTT
CASIGGPGTGDGELFF
>TRBD1|TRBJ1-5|TRBV10-3|few
TGTGCCATCAGCGCGACCCCCGGGACAGGGGGCTACAATCAGCCCCAGCATTTT
CAISATPGTGGYNQPQHF
>TRBD1|TRBJ2-5|TRBV10-3|many
TGTGCCATCAGTGATGCCGGGACAGGGAGAGAGGAGACCCAGTACTTC
CAISDAGTGREETQYF
>NA|TRBJ1-2|TRBV9|NA
TGTGCCAGCAGCGTAGCCACAGGAACGGCTAACTATGGCTACACCTTC
CASSVATGTANYGYTF
>TRBD1|TRBJ2-3|TRBV7-9|NA
TGTGCCAGCAGGGACAGGGACAGCACAGATACGCAGTATTTT
CASRDRDSTDTQYF
>TRBD2|TRBJ2-1|TRBV29-1|NA
TGCAGCGTGACCCGGGGGGGAGTAGGCAATGAGCAGTTCTTC
CSVTRGGVGNEQFF
>TRBD1|TRBJ2-7|TRBV7-9|few
TGTGCCAGCAGCTTAGAGGTGACAGGGGGCCACGAGCAGTACTTC
CASSLEVTGGHEQYF
>TRBD2|TRBJ2-1|TRBV6-5|NA
TGTGCCAGCAGTACGCGAGCGGGAAGAGGTGAGCAGTTCTTC
CASSTRAGRGEQFF
>TRBD2|TRBJ2-5|TRBV7-9|NA
TGTGCCAGCAGCTTAGCGCTCTCGGGACTAGCGTTACAAGAGACCCAGTACTTC
CASSLALSGLALQETQYF
>TRBD1|TRBJ1-5|TRBV19|NA
TGTGCCAGTAGTAACGGACAGGGCAATCAGCCCCAGCATTTT
CASSNGQGNQPQHF
>NA|TRBJ2-1|TRBV7-2|NA
TGTGCCAGCAGCCTAGGGCCCACCTTATCTTACAATGAGCAGTTCTTC
CASSLGPTLSYNEQFF
>TRBD1|TRBJ1-1|TRBV6-5|NA
TGTGCCAGCAGACAACCGGGACAGGGTATACCTGAAGCTTTCTTT
CASRQPGQGIPEAFF
>NA|TRBJ2-7|TRBV9|NA
TGTGCCAGCAGCCCACCGGGGGACTACGAGCAGTACTTC
CASSPPGDYEQYF
>NA|TRBJ1-2|TRBV19|NA
TGTGCCAGTACCAACCCCCGGGACACGGCCTATGGCTACACCTTC
CASTNPRDTAYGYTF
>NA|TRBJ1-1|TRBV27|many
TGTGCCAGCCGATATGTTGCGGGGGTGAACACTGAAGCTTTCTTT
CASRYVAGVNTEAFF
>TRBD2|TRBJ2-7|TRBV7-9|NA
TGTGCCAGCAGCCCACCTCTAGCGGGAGTTAACGAGCAGTACTTC
CASSPPLAGVNEQYF
>NA|TRBJ1-1|TRBV5-6|NA
TGTGCCAGCAGCTTCAGGAATTATGGGGGCCAGACTGAAGCTTTCTTT
CASSFRNYGGQTEAFF
>TRBD2|TRBJ2-2|TRBV7-3|NA
TGTGCCAGCAGCTTAGGCGGATCGGCTAGCGGGTTCCGGTCCGGGGAGCTGTTTTTT
CASSLGGSASGFRSGELFF
>TRBD2|TRBJ2-1|TRBV7-9|NA
TGTGCCAGCAGCCCCGGACTAGCGGGAGGAATAAATGAGCAGTTCTTC
CASSPGLAGGINEQFF
>TRBD2|TRBJ2-1|TRBV7-2|NA
TGTGCCAGCAGCCGCTCGACATCGGGACTAGCGTACAATGAGCAGTTCTTC
CASSRSTSGLAYNEQFF